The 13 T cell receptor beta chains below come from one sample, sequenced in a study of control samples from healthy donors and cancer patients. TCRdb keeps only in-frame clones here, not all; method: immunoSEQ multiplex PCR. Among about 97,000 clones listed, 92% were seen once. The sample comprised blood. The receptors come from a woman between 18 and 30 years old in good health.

CDR3 sequence reads: CASSLYGFTEAFF. CDR3 sequence (DNA): TGTGCCAGCAGTTTATACGGGTTCACTGAAGCTTTCTTT. The chain is built from TRBV28 and TRBJ1-1, with D uncertain. Looked up from germline, CDR1 is MDHEN and CDR2 is SYDVKM. With 1 base removed from V and 4 bases from J, the gap between germline ends came to 7 bases. There are 13 residues in the CDR3.

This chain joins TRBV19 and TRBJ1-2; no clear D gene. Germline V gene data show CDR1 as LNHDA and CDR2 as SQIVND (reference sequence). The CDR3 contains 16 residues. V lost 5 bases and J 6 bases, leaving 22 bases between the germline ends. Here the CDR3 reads CASSPLGIRGSHGYTF. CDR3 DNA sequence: TGTGCCAGTAGTCCCTTAGGGATTCGGGGATCTCATGGCTACACCTTC.

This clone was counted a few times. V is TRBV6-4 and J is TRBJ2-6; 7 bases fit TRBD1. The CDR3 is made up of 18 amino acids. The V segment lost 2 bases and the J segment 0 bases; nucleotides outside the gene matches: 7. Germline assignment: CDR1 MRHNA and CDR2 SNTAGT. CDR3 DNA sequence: TGTGCCAGCAGTGACGTTGGGGACAGCATCTCTGGGGCCAACGTCCTGACTTTC. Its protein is CASSDVGDSISGANVLTF.

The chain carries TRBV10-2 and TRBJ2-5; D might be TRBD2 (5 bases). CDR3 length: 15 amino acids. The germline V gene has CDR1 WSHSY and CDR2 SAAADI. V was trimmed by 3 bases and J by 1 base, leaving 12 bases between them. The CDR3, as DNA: TGCGCCAGCAGTGATGGAGGAAGGCCCCAAGAGACCCAGTACTTC. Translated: CASSDGGRPQETQYF.

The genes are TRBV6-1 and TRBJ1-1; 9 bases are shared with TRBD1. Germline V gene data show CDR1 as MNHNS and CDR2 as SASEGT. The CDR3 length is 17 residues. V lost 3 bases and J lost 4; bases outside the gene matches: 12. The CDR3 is CASSEFLKSTGGTEAFF. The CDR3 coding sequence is TGTGCCAGCAGTGAGTTTCTAAAGTCGACAGGGGGCACTGAAGCTTTCTTT.

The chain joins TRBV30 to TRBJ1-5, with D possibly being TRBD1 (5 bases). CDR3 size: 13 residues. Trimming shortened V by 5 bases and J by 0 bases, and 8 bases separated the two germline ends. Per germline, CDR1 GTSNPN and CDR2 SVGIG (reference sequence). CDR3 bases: TGTGCCTGGGGGACGGATAGCAATCAGCCCCAGCATTTT. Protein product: CAWGTDSNQPQHF.

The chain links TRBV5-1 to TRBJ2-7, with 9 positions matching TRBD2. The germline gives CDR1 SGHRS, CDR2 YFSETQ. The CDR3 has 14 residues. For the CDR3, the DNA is TGCGCGAGCTCGGAACTAGCGGGTGCCTACGAGCAGTACTTC. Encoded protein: CASSELAGAYEQYF.

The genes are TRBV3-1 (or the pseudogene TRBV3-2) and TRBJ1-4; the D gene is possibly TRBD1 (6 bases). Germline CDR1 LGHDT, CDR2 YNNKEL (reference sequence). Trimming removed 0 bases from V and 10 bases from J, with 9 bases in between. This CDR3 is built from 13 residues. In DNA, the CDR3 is TGTGCCAGCAGCCAAGAAGGGGGGATAAAACTGTTTTTT. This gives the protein CASSQEGGIKLFF.

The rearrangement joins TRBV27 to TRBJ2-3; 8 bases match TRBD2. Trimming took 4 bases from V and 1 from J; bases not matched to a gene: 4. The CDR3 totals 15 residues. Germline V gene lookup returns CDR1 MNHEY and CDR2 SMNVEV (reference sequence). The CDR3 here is CASSWPAGGTDTQYF. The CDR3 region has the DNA TGTGCCAGCAGTTGGCCAGCGGGGGGCACAGATACGCAGTATTTT.

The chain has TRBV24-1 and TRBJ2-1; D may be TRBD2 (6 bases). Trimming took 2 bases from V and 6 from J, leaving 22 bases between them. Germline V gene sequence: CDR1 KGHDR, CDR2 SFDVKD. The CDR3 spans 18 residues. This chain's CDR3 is CATSDYPRGSASGNEQFF. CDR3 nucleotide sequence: TGTGCCACCAGTGATTACCCCCGGGGGTCCGCAAGCGGCAATGAGCAGTTCTTC.

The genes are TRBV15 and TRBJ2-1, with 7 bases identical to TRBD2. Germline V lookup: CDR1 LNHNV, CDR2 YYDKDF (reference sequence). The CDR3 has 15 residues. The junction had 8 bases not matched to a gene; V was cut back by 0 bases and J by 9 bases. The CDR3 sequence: CATSRDGAGRAEQFF. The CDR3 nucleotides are TGTGCCACCAGCAGAGATGGGGCAGGGAGGGCTGAGCAGTTCTTC.

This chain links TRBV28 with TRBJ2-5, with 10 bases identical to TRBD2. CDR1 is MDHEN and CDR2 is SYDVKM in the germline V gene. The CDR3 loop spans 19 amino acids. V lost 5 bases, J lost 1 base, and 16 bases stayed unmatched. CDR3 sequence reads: CASSVPPFRASGGQETQYF. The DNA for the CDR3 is TGTGCCAGCAGTGTCCCCCCATTCCGAGCTAGCGGGGGCCAAGAGACCCAGTACTTC.

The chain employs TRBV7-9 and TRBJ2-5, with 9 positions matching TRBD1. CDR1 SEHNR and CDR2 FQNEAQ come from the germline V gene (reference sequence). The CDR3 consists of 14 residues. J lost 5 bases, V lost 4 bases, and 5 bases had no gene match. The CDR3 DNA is TGTGCCAGCAGCTGGGACAGGGTCGGGGAGACCCAGTACTTC. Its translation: CASSWDRVGETQYF.